Shown below are 6 T cell receptor beta chains from a single sample sequenced in a study of CD8 T cells in ankylosing spondylitis. General study results and limits: A TCR beta motif of roughly 8 highly homologous variants seemed to mark ankylosing spondylitis blood.

A single record per CDR3 protein comes from TCRdb applying MiXCR to the 5' RACE reads. This sample carries about 750,000 distinct CDR3 sequences, 15% to 20% of them seen once, and the ten largest clones take about 20%. For these receptors, no antigen is known. Sample: blood, either unsorted or a sorted T cell fraction (not recorded which). These receptors all stem from a male donor with ankylosing spondylitis.

The V and J genes are TRBV6-4 and TRBJ1-5; D gene ambiguous. The CDR3 runs 13 residues. The V end was cut by 2 bases, the J end by 5 bases, with 7 bases between. Germline V lookup: CDR1 MRHNA, CDR2 SNTAGT. CDR3 protein: CASSDGADQPQHF. CDR3 DNA: TGTGCCAGCAGTGACGGTGCCGATCAGCCCCAGCATTTT.

This clonotype was recorded a few times. V is TRBV29-1 and J is TRBJ2-7, with TRBD1 identical over 7 bases. Per the germline V gene, CDR1 is SQVTM and CDR2 is ANQGSEA. The V gene end was trimmed by 6 bases and the J gene end by 4 bases; junction bases not matched to a gene: 12. There are 14 residues in the CDR3. The DNA for the CDR3 is TGCAGCGTCCTCGACAGGGATTATTCTTACGAGCAGTACTTC. It is translated as CSVLDRDYSYEQYF.

V gene TRBV5-8 combines with J gene TRBJ2-5, with D perhaps given as TRBD1 or TRBD2 (5 bases each). In germline, CDR1 is SGHTS, CDR2 YDEGEE. CDR3 length: 17 amino acids. The V gene lost 0 bases and the J gene lost 5 bases, with 20 bases spanning the gap. For the CDR3, the DNA is TGTGCCAGCAGCTTGGGGGACCTCGGCCCCCTTCGGGAGACCCAGTACTTC. Translating it yields CASSLGDLGPLRETQYF. The whole variable domain, filled in from reference TRBV5-8 and TRBJ2-5, reads EAGVTQSPTHLIKTRGQQATLRCSPISGHTSVYWYQQALGLGLQFLLWYDEGEERNRGNFPPRFSGRQFPNYSSELNVNALELEDSALYLCASSLGDLGPLRETQYFGPGTRLLVL.

This clonotype was seen repeatedly, ten times or more. V is TRBV15 and J is TRBJ1-5, with a tentative D call TRBD1 (5 bases). The CDR3 contains 16 residues. Looked up from germline, CDR1 is LNHNV and CDR2 is YYDKDF (reference sequence). Trimming took 0 bases from V and 7 from J, leaving 16 bases between them. The CDR3 region is CATSRDPSRVGQPQHF. CDR3 nucleotide sequence: TGTGCCACCAGCAGAGATCCGAGCAGGGTGGGACAGCCCCAGCATTTT.

The chain has TRBV20-1 and TRBJ1-1, with a possible D match to TRBD1 (6 bases). The V gene lost 0 bases and the J gene lost 1 base, with 18 bases spanning the gap. This CDR3 spans 17 amino acids. Germline V CDR1 and CDR2: DFQATT, SNEGSKA (reference sequence). CDR3 coding DNA: TGCAGTGCTAGAGATCTCGACGGATCCAGGGGGAACACTGAAGCTTTCTTT. It encodes CSARDLDGSRGNTEAFF.

The chain uses TRBV4-2 and TRBJ1-2; D uncertain. The CDR3 covers 15 residues. V was cut by 3 bases and J by 6 bases, with 17 bases left in between. CDR1 and CDR2 from the germline V gene are LGHNA and YNFKEQ. DNA for the CDR3: TGTGCCAGCAGCCAGAGCTTGTCCTCATCGGATGGCTACACCTTC. Translation gives CASSQSLSSSDGYTF.